The next 17 T cell receptor beta chains were all read from a single sample in a study of blood T cell repertoires in COVID-19. Only in-frame clones appear in the TCRdb table, and some are missing; sequencing was by immunoSEQ multiplex PCR. In the table there are over 95,000 clones, roughly 85% of which are singletons. The sample comprised peripheral blood. The source of these receptors is a human donor in a cohort sampled during active COVID-19.

The chain employs TRBV7-9 and TRBJ2-6; no reliable D call. Germline CDR1 and CDR2: SEHNR and FQNEAQ (reference sequence). Trimming pared 3 bases from V and 0 bases from J, leaving 9 bases between. The CDR3 runs to 16 residues. The CDR3: CASSFGAFSGANVLTF. The CDR3 DNA reads as TGTGCCAGCAGCTTCGGAGCCTTCTCTGGGGCCAACGTCCTGACTTTC.

The chain links TRBV19 to TRBJ1-1, with D perhaps matching TRBD1 (6 bases). This CDR3 has 15 amino acids. The V gene lost 4 bases and the J gene lost 1 base, with 13 bases spanning the gap. Germline loops: CDR1 LNHDA, CDR2 SQIVND (reference sequence). CDR3 loop: CASSTERGANTEAFF. CDR3 bases: TGTGCCAGTAGTACCGAACGGGGGGCGAACACTGAAGCTTTCTTT.

The CDR3 DNA sequence: TGTGCCAGCAGTTTCCGGGACAGGGATTCACCCCTCCACTTT. As protein: CASSFRDRDSPLHF. The V gene is TRBV6-2 or TRBV6-3, the J gene TRBJ1-6, with TRBD1 matching 9 bases. Germline CDR1 and CDR2: MNHEY and SVGEGT. CDR3 length equals 14 residues. J lost 8 bases, V lost 4 bases, and 3 bases had no gene match.

The J gene is TRBJ1-5, the V gene TRBV30; D unresolved. CDR1 is GTSNPN, CDR2 SVGIG, per germline (reference sequence). The CDR3 is made up of 14 amino acids. V gave up 3 bases and J gave up 4 bases, with 13 bases separating them. The DNA for the CDR3 is TGTGCCTGGAGCCCGGGTCTTATTAATCAGCCCCAGCATTTT. Its protein is CAWSPGLINQPQHF.

The V gene is TRBV6-1, the J gene TRBJ1-1; possible D gene TRBD1, 6 bases. V was clipped by 3 bases and J by 1 base, with 9 bases between them. The CDR3 spans 14 residues. Per germline, CDR1 MNHNS and CDR2 SASEGT. The CDR3 sequence is CASSELTGNTEAFF. The CDR3, as DNA: TGTGCCAGCAGTGAGTTGACAGGGAACACTGAAGCTTTCTTT.

The genes are TRBV4-2 and TRBJ2-3, with 11 bases that match TRBD2. Germline V gene lookup returns CDR1 LGHNA and CDR2 YNFKEQ. V trimming: 0 bases; J trimming: 3 bases; junction bases outside the gene matches: 8. The CDR3 extends over 18 amino acids. For the CDR3, the DNA is TGTGCCAGCAGCCAAGATAGCGGGGGGGCGAAGGGGACAGATACGCAGTATTTT. It encodes CASSQDSGGAKGTDTQYF.

This sequence joins TRBV19 and TRBJ2-1; TRBD1 matches 7 bases. Losses at the gene ends were 3 bases for V and 0 bases for J; bases not matched to a gene: 11. Germline-derived CDR1 and CDR2 are LNHDA and SQIVND (reference sequence). The CDR3 is made up of 18 amino acids. In nucleotides, the CDR3 is TGTGCCAGTAGTATCCTAAGAGGGGGCCAGAGCTCCTACAATGAGCAGTTCTTC. It encodes CASSILRGGQSSYNEQFF.

V usage is TRBV6-2 or TRBV6-3 and J usage is TRBJ1-2; D gene ambiguous. CDR3 length: 12 amino acids. The germline gives CDR1 MNHEY, CDR2 SVGEGT. V was shortened by 6 bases and J by 3 bases, with 8 bases between the two germline ends. The CDR3 sequence is CASSRIDYGYTF. CDR3 sequence (DNA): TGTGCCAGCAGCCGAATAGACTATGGCTACACCTTC.

The chain has TRBV7-3 and TRBJ2-2; D is possibly TRBD1 (5 bases). This CDR3 has 14 amino acids. The V gene's germline CDR1 is SGHTA and CDR2 FQGTGA. Trimming left V 4 bases short and J 6 bases short, with 12 bases between. The CDR3 reads CASSSRQKSGELFF. Here the CDR3 DNA reads TGTGCCAGCAGCTCCCGACAGAAATCCGGGGAGCTGTTTTTT.

The rearrangement joins TRBV5-1 to TRBJ1-2; a weak D match, TRBD1 (6 bases). Germline V gives CDR1 SGHRS, CDR2 YFSETQ. Trimming left V 4 bases short and J 2 bases short, with 15 bases between. CDR3 length: 15 amino acids. The CDR3 DNA reads TGCGCCAGCAGCCCAAGACAGGAGACAAACTATGGCTACACCTTC. Residues: CASSPRQETNYGYTF.

V is TRBV20-1 and J is TRBJ2-3, with 7 bases aligning to TRBD2. Trimming removed 3 bases from V and 3 bases from J; junction bases left unmatched: 3. This CDR3 has 13 amino acids. From germline, CDR1 is DFQATT and CDR2 SNEGSKA (reference sequence). CDR3 DNA sequence: TGCAGTGCTAGTGGGGGGGGGACAGATACGCAGTATTTT. It translates to CSASGGGTDTQYF.

The rearrangement joins TRBV25-1 to TRBJ2-2, with a tentative D call TRBD1 (6 bases). Trimming removed 6 bases from V and 6 bases from J, with 20 bases in between. The CDR3 consists of 16 residues. The germline V gene encodes CDR1 MGHDK and CDR2 SYGVNS. The CDR3 protein is CASSPRPDRKAGELFF. CDR3 bases: TGTGCCAGCAGCCCACGACCCGACAGGAAGGCCGGGGAGCTGTTTTTT.

The chain couples TRBV6-6 to TRBJ1-2, with 10 bases aligning to TRBD1. The V and J ends lost 1 base and 6 bases, in that order; junction bases with no gene match: 5. CDR1 is MNHNY, CDR2 SVGAGI, per germline (reference sequence). The CDR3 covers 15 residues. As DNA, the CDR3 is TGTGCCAGCAGTTACTTCTCCGGGACAGGGGATGGCTACACCTTC. It specifies CASSYFSGTGDGYTF.

The chain combines TRBV7-9 with TRBJ2-1; TRBD1 aligns across 7 bases. Per the germline V gene, CDR1 is SEHNR and CDR2 is FQNEAQ (reference sequence). V shed 2 bases, J shed 2 bases, and the junction held 6 bases outside the gene matches. The CDR3 is made up of 16 amino acids. The CDR3 sequence: CASSLPTGSTYNEQFF. In nucleotides, the CDR3 is TGTGCCAGCAGCTTACCGACAGGGTCTACCTACAATGAGCAGTTCTTC. The variable domain in full, completed from reference TRBV7-9 and TRBJ2-1, reads DTGVSQNPRHKITKRGQNVTFRCDPISEHNRLYWYRQTLGQGPEFLTYFQNEAQLEKSRLLSDRFSAERPKGSFSTLEIQRTEQGDSAMYLCASSLPTGSTYNEQFFGPGTRLTVL.

J is TRBJ2-1 and V is TRBV24-1, with D tentatively TRBD2 (6 bases). Trimming removed 4 bases at V and 0 bases at J, with 15 bases between. CDR1 and CDR2 (germline): KGHDR, SFDVKD. CDR3 length: 17 amino acids. The CDR3 DNA is TGTGCCACCAGTGAAGGGACTTGGGCAGGCTCCTACAATGAGCAGTTCTTC. Encoded protein: CATSEGTWAGSYNEQFF.

The V gene is TRBV2, the J gene TRBJ1-3, with TRBD1 matching over 8 bases. Germline values: CDR1 SNHLY, CDR2 FYNNEI. The CDR3 covers 15 residues. V lost 5 bases, J lost 4 bases, and 7 bases stayed unmatched. CDR3 protein: CASSFDRQGGNTIYF. CDR3 sequence (DNA): TGTGCCAGCAGTTTCGACCGACAGGGGGGAAACACCATATATTTT.

This clone was seen a handful of times. V is TRBV7-9 and J is TRBJ1-1; no firm D call. Trimming pared 3 bases from V and 1 base from J, leaving 15 bases between. The CDR3 covers 16 residues. Germline V gene sequence: CDR1 SEHNR, CDR2 FQNEAQ (reference sequence). DNA for the CDR3: TGTGCCAGCAGCTTGAGTATAGGGCGGGGGAACACTGAAGCTTTCTTT. This sequence encodes CASSLSIGRGNTEAFF.